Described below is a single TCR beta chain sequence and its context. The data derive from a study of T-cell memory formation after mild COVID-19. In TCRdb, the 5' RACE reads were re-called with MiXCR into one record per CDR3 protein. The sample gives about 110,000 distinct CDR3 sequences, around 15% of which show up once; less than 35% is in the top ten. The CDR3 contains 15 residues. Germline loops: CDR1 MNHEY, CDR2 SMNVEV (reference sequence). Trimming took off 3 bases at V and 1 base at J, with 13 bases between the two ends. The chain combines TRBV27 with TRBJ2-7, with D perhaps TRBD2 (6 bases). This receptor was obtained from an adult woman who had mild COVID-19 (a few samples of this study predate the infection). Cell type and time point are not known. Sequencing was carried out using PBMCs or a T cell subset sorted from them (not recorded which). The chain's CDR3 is CASSFGGGASYEQYF. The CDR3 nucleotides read TGTGCCAGCAGTTTTGGGGGAGGAGCATCCTACGAGCAGTACTTC.